These 18 T cell receptor beta chains share one sample of origin, sequenced in a study of OX40 agonist ivuxolimab in advanced cancers. Library preparation was by the immunoSEQ multiplex PCR assay. TCRdb's version of the immuneACCESS table is confined to in-frame rearrangements and falls short of the full clone set. An unresolved V gene accounts for under half of the shortfall where checked; the remainder is of unknown origin. This sample comprises 75,000 to 100,000 clones, under 85% of them detected only once. The ten top clones hold about 5.5% of the sample. This specimen was CD4+ or CD8+ T cells sorted from blood, taken in a trial of the OX40 agonist ivuxolimab. These receptors all stem from an adult with an advanced solid tumor such as melanoma, head and neck, liver or kidney cancer.

The chain employs TRBV29-1 and TRBJ1-2; D ambiguous. Trimming shortened V by 0 bases and J by 4 bases, and 9 bases separated the two germline ends. There are 13 residues in the CDR3. Germline V lookup: CDR1 SQVTM, CDR2 ANQGSEA. The CDR3 DNA reads TGCAGCGTTGAAGATGTGCCGAGCTATGGCTACACCTTC. Translated: CSVEDVPSYGYTF.

The rearrangement links TRBV6-5 to TRBJ2-3; 9 bases are a match to TRBD2. Germline lookup yields CDR1 MNHEY and CDR2 SVGAGI. Trimming cost V 6 bases and J 1 base; bases outside gene matches: 2. This CDR3 contains 14 residues. As DNA, the CDR3 is TGTGCCAGCAGGCGGGGGGGCGGCACAGATACGCAGTATTTT. Its translation: CASRRGGGTDTQYF.

V is TRBV4-2 and J is TRBJ2-3, with 8 bases fitting TRBD1. CDR1 LGHNA and CDR2 YNFKEQ come from the germline V gene. With V trimmed by 0 bases and J by 1 base, 6 bases remained unmatched. CDR3 length: 17 amino acids. The CDR3 loop is CASSQDLGQGGTDTQYF. DNA for the CDR3: TGTGCCAGCAGCCAAGATCTAGGACAGGGAGGCACAGATACGCAGTATTTT.

This clone was found a few times. V and J are TRBV7-9 and TRBJ2-5; the D is unclear. Trimming removed 2 bases at V and 10 bases at J, with 11 bases between. The germline V gene has CDR1 SEHNR and CDR2 FQNEAQ (reference sequence). This CDR3 is 12 amino acids long. DNA of the CDR3: TGTGCCAGCAGCTTATCTGCCCCGGTCCAGTACTTC. Translating it yields CASSLSAPVQYF. Filled out from reference TRBV7-9 and TRBJ2-5, the complete variable domain reads DTGVSQNPRHKITKRGQNVTFRCDPISEHNRLYWYRQTLGQGPEFLTYFQNEAQLEKSRLLSDRFSAERPKGSFSTLEIQRTEQGDSAMYLCASSLSAPVQYFGPGTRLLVL.

The chain combines TRBV7-8 with TRBJ1-3; no reliable D call. The germline V gene encodes CDR1 SGHVS and CDR2 FQNEAQ. There are 14 residues in the CDR3. The germline V and J ends were trimmed by 2 bases and 0 bases, with 5 bases remaining between them. The CDR3 sequence: CASSLPGSGNTIYF. CDR3 coding DNA: TGTGCCAGCAGCTTACCCGGCTCTGGAAACACCATATATTTT.

The genes are TRBV5-8 and TRBJ1-5, with D possibly TRBD1 on 6 matching bases. Trimming stripped 0 bases from V and 4 bases from J, with 14 bases between. In germline, CDR1 is SGHTS, CDR2 YDEGEE. The CDR3 is made up of 16 amino acids. As DNA, the CDR3 is TGTGCCAGCAGCTTGGCCCCCAGGGGATCTAATCAGCCCCAGCATTTT. The encoded protein is CASSLAPRGSNQPQHF.

This sequence joins TRBV2 and TRBJ2-4; unclear D gene. From germline, CDR1 is SNHLY and CDR2 FYNNEI. The CDR3 is 14 residues long. Trimming cost V 9 bases and J 0 bases, with 12 bases left between them. This CDR3 is CARRDTLAKNIQYF. The CDR3 nucleotides are TGTGCCAGGAGAGATACATTAGCCAAAAACATTCAGTACTTC.

Only one count was recorded for this clone. This chain's CDR3 is CASTPGQSTDTQYF. CDR3 nucleotide sequence: TGTGCCAGCACTCCGGGACAGAGCACAGATACGCAGTATTTT. The chain joins TRBV2 to TRBJ2-3; 7 nucleotides line up with TRBD1. The trim removed 7 bases at V and 0 bases at J, leaving 4 bases unmatched. Germline CDR1 SNHLY, CDR2 FYNNEI. The CDR3 length is 14 residues.

The chain has TRBV4-3 and TRBJ1-1; possibly TRBD1 for D (6 bases). There are 14 residues in the CDR3. Deletions cut 6 bases from V and 4 bases from J, with 15 bases between. Per the germline V gene, CDR1 is LGHNA and CDR2 is YSLEER. This CDR3 is CASSARGQITEAFF. Written as DNA, the CDR3 is TGCGCCAGCAGTGCTCGGGGACAAATCACTGAAGCTTTCTTT.

The J gene is TRBJ1-3, the V gene TRBV5-1, with D perhaps TRBD1 (6 bases). Germline CDR1 reads SGHRS; CDR2 reads YFSETQ. The CDR3 has 14 amino acids. Trimming removed 5 bases from V and 1 base from J, with 10 bases in between. CDR3: CASSNQGSGNTIYF. CDR3 nucleotide sequence: TGCGCCAGCAGTAACCAGGGGTCTGGAAACACCATATATTTT.

In DNA form, the CDR3 reads TGCGCCAGCAGTGCCAGGACAGGGCATATCGCCTACGAGCAGTACTTC. This sequence encodes CASSARTGHIAYEQYF. The chain is built from TRBV10-2 and TRBJ2-7, with TRBD1 matching over 8 bases. This CDR3 is 16 amino acids long. With V trimmed by 4 bases and J by 2 bases, 10 bases remained unmatched. Per germline, CDR1 WSHSY and CDR2 SAAADI.

This chain links TRBV4-2 with TRBJ1-2; D unclear. Germline-derived CDR1 and CDR2 are LGHNA and YNFKEQ. This CDR3 spans 13 amino acids. Trimming removed 6 bases at V and 0 bases at J, with 8 bases between. CDR3 bases: TGTGCCAGCAGTCTGACATCTAACTATGGCTACACCTTC. Translated: CASSLTSNYGYTF.

This chain links TRBV2 with TRBJ2-3; 8 bases line up with TRBD2. The CDR3 contains 16 residues. Per germline, CDR1 SNHLY and CDR2 FYNNEI. Losses at the gene ends were 5 bases for V and 2 bases for J; bases not matched to a gene: 9. This chain's CDR3 is CASSKRAGGSTDTQYF. CDR3 DNA sequence: TGTGCCAGCAGTAAAAGGGCGGGGGGATCCACAGATACGCAGTATTTT.

The gene calls are TRBV4-2 and TRBJ2-5, with TRBD2 matching 13 bases. The CDR3 has 16 amino acids. Germline V CDR1 and CDR2: LGHNA, YNFKEQ. V shed 4 bases and J 2 bases; nucleotides not matched to a gene: 4. The CDR3: CASSLGTSGAQETQYF. CDR3 sequence (DNA): TGTGCCAGCAGCCTTGGGACTAGCGGGGCACAAGAGACCCAGTACTTC.

The V call is TRBV27, the J call TRBJ2-3; maybe TRBD1 (8 bases). V lost 5 bases to trimming and J lost 4 bases, with 22 bases between them. Germline V gives CDR1 MNHEY, CDR2 SMNVEV (reference sequence). The CDR3 spans 17 residues. The CDR3 nucleotides are TGTGCCAGCAGTCGCACCCTCAACAGGGGGGGGGCAGATACGCAGTATTTT. As protein: CASSRTLNRGGADTQYF.

The rearrangement joins TRBV10-1 to TRBJ2-2; D gene ambiguous. V was pared by 6 bases and J by 1 base, with 9 bases between. From germline, CDR1 is WNHNN and CDR2 SYGVQD (reference sequence). The CDR3 totals 14 residues. The CDR3 DNA follows: TGCGCCAGCAGAGTAGATTGGAACACCGGGGAGCTGTTTTTT. It codes for CASRVDWNTGELFF.

The V gene is TRBV9, the J gene TRBJ1-2, with D hard to call. The CDR3 loop spans 11 amino acids. Looked up from germline, CDR1 is SGDLS and CDR2 is YYNGEE. Trimming stripped 9 bases from V and 4 bases from J, with 10 bases between. This chain's CDR3 is CATGGPYGYTF. The CDR3 DNA sequence: TGTGCCACGGGAGGCCCCTATGGCTACACCTTC.

The table lists this clone with a few counts. V is TRBV10-3 and J is TRBJ1-2; weak D call: TRBD1 (5 bases). The V end was cut by 7 bases, the J end by 4 bases, with 10 bases between. In germline, CDR1 is ENHRY, CDR2 SYGVKD. The CDR3 length is 12 residues. Here the CDR3 reads CAIMGDPYGYTF. In DNA form, the CDR3 reads TGTGCCATCATGGGGGACCCCTATGGCTACACCTTC.